This T cell receptor (beta chain) emerged from a study of T cell repertoires in cytomegalovirus infection. Study as a whole: In public TCR beta signatures, there were indications of both CMV infection and matching HLA type.

Germline V gives CDR1 ENHRY, CDR2 SYGVKD. There are 20 residues in the CDR3. V was shortened by 3 bases and J by 0 bases, with 26 bases between the two germline ends. Study-wide results and caveats: Summed frequency of shared TCR beta families picked out CMV carriers who also had the relevant HLA. What dominated the ex vivo response were HLA-C-restricted CMV-specific TCR beta clonotypes.

MiXCR was run by TCRdb on the reads, yielding one entry per CDR3 protein. The sample lists under 850,000 distinct CDR3 sequences; about a third were seen once. Comments on this clonotype: The antigen remains undetermined.

V usage is TRBV10-3 and J usage is TRBJ1-2, with D unclear. The source is a human donor in good health (CMV status not recorded). Some clones in this sample may be carry-over from other donors' samples. What was sequenced was PBMCs. The CDR3 loop reads CAISDPPAAPSKEANYGYTF. CDR3 sequence (DNA): TGTGCCATCAGTGATCCTCCGGCAGCTCCGTCCAAAGAGGCTAACTATGGCTACACCTTC.